What follows are 27 T cell receptor beta chains derived from one specimen sequenced in a study of shared clonotypes between healthy human individuals. Generated by immunoSEQ multiplex PCR, the TCRdb table keeps only in-frame clones and is missing some. The data show 560,000 or so clones, with around 96% seen just once and about 0.12% held by the top ten. The naive CD8 population came from CD45RO-negative cells selected for CCR7, without terminally differentiated effector memory CD45RA+ cells. Sequencing was carried out using naive CD8+ T cells sorted from blood. These receptors were taken from a woman younger than 45 in good health.

This sequence joins TRBV7-9 and TRBJ1-6, with 12 bases lining up with TRBD1. This CDR3 is 15 amino acids long. Germline CDR1 reads SEHNR; CDR2 reads FQNEAQ (reference sequence). V shed 6 bases and J 8 bases; nucleotides not matched to a gene: 5. CDR3 sequence (DNA): TGTGCCAGCAGAGTAGGGACAGGGGGCGATTCACCCCTCCACTTT. Translation gives CASRVGTGGDSPLHF. Full variable domain (outside the CDR3, taken from reference TRBV7-9 and TRBJ1-6): DTGVSQNPRHKITKRGQNVTFRCDPISEHNRLYWYRQTLGQGPEFLTYFQNEAQLEKSRLLSDRFSAERPKGSFSTLEIQRTEQGDSAMYLCASRVGTGGDSPLHFGNGTRLTVT.

CDR3: CASSQGQGGTEAFF. The CDR3 nucleotides read TGCGCCAGCAGCCAAGGACAGGGCGGGACTGAAGCTTTCTTT. The chain combines TRBV4-1 with TRBJ1-1, with 7 bases identical to TRBD1. The CDR3 is 14 residues long. The germline V gene encodes CDR1 MGHRA and CDR2 YSYEKL. The trim removed 1 base at V and 5 bases at J, leaving 4 bases unmatched.

The J gene is TRBJ1-2, the V gene TRBV29-1; a possible D gene is TRBD1 (5 bases). The CDR3 extends over 13 amino acids. Trimming cost V 3 bases and J 6 bases, with 14 bases left between them. Germline assignment: CDR1 SQVTM and CDR2 ANQGSEA. Here the CDR3 DNA reads TGCAGCGTTGATGAGACCGGGACCAATGGCTACACCTTC. This codes for CSVDETGTNGYTF.

The rearrangement links TRBV5-1 to TRBJ2-7; maybe TRBD1 (5 bases). Germline-derived CDR1 and CDR2 are SGHRS and YFSETQ. Trimming shortened V by 0 bases and J by 5 bases, and 12 bases separated the two germline ends. This CDR3 region has 14 residues. The CDR3 DNA reads as TGCGCCAGCAGCTTGGATCAGGGTATAAACGAGCAGTACTTC. This sequence encodes CASSLDQGINEQYF.

J is TRBJ1-5 and V is TRBV2; D is perhaps TRBD1 (6 bases). CDR1 and CDR2 from the germline V gene are SNHLY and FYNNEI. This CDR3 comprises 13 residues. Trimming took 6 bases from V and 5 from J, leaving 11 bases between them. Here the CDR3 reads CASREGGHQPQHF. The CDR3 DNA follows: TGTGCCAGCAGAGAGGGGGGTCATCAGCCCCAGCATTTT.

The J gene is TRBJ2-1, the V gene TRBV6-1, with D perhaps matching TRBD1 (5 bases). The V end lost 0 bases, the J end lost 8 bases, and 14 bases lay between the germline ends. Per the germline V gene, CDR1 is MNHNS and CDR2 is SASEGT. This CDR3 spans 15 amino acids. CDR3 protein: CASSEALQGMDEQFF. Here the CDR3 DNA reads TGTGCCAGCAGTGAAGCGCTTCAGGGAATGGATGAGCAGTTCTTC.

V is TRBV29-1 and J is TRBJ1-4; 9 bases line up with TRBD1. The germline V gene has CDR1 SQVTM and CDR2 ANQGSEA. J gave up 1 base and V 6 bases, and 0 bases lay outside the gene matches. The CDR3 consists of 13 residues. The CDR3 protein is CSVDRGTNEKLFF. In nucleotides, the CDR3 is TGCAGCGTGGACAGGGGAACTAATGAAAAACTGTTTTTT.

This sequence joins TRBV20-1 and TRBJ2-5, with D maybe TRBD2 (6 bases). Trimming took 0 bases from V and 11 from J, leaving 10 bases between them. Germline V lookup: CDR1 DFQATT, CDR2 SNEGSKA (reference sequence). The CDR3 is 11 amino acids. CDR3 sequence (DNA): TGCAGTGCTAGAGAGTCGGGGGAGCAGTACTTC. Protein: CSARESGEQYF.

The rearrangement links TRBV23-1 to TRBJ1-2; D is unresolved. TRBV23-1 carries the ORF label, with uncertain function. V gave up 4 bases and J gave up 3 bases, with 21 bases separating them. The CDR3 is 17 amino acids. The CDR3 DNA is TGCGCCAGCAGTCTCGTCCTGCTAGTACAGACTTACTATGGCTACACCTTC. This codes for CASSLVLLVQTYYGYTF.

As concerns this clone: Different DNA sequences within this sample yield the same CDR3. The gene calls are TRBV9 and TRBJ2-7, with 7 positions matching TRBD2. CDR3 size: 14 residues. V was pared by 0 bases and J by 4 bases, with 4 bases of the junction left unmatched. Germline assignment: CDR1 SGDLS and CDR2 YYNGEE. The chain's CDR3 is CASSVASGGYEQYF. Written as DNA, the CDR3 is TGTGCCAGCAGCGTAGCTAGCGGTGGTTACGAGCAGTACTTC.

Of note for this clone: Distinct nucleotide sequences in the sample also encode this CDR3. The chain joins TRBV20-1 to TRBJ2-7; D may be TRBD1 (5 bases). The CDR3 runs 11 residues. The germline V gene has CDR1 DFQATT and CDR2 SNEGSKA (reference sequence). Trimming shortened V by 2 bases and J by 6 bases, and 8 bases separated the two germline ends. CDR3 nucleotide sequence: TGCAGTGCTAGACAGGGTGGCGAGCAGTACTTC. This sequence encodes CSARQGGEQYF.

The chain recombines TRBV15 with TRBJ2-1; TRBD2 agrees at 9 bases. The ends lost 4 bases at V and 0 bases at J; junction bases unmatched: 19. The CDR3 totals 21 residues. Per germline, CDR1 LNHNV and CDR2 YYDKDF (reference sequence). The CDR3 spells CATSTEDRVEREASSYNEQFF. The CDR3 DNA reads as TGTGCCACCAGCACCGAGGATCGTGTAGAGCGGGAGGCTAGCTCCTACAATGAGCAGTTCTTC.

The chain carries TRBV28 and TRBJ2-1; D is uncertain. The length of the CDR3 is 17 residues. CDR1 is MDHEN, CDR2 SYDVKM, per germline. V was pared by 3 bases and J by 6 bases, with 21 bases between. The chain's CDR3 is CASSFPKTGSEINEQFF. CDR3 nucleotide sequence: TGTGCCAGCAGTTTCCCCAAGACGGGTTCGGAAATCAATGAGCAGTTCTTC.

V and J are TRBV9 and TRBJ2-2, with 7 bases fitting TRBD2. Per the germline V gene, CDR1 is SGDLS and CDR2 is YYNGEE. The CDR3 extends over 16 amino acids. Germline trimming cut 4 bases from V and 6 bases from J; bases unmatched to any gene: 12. The CDR3 is CASSSTGGLDPGELFF. The CDR3 bases are TGTGCCAGCAGCTCTACGGGAGGACTCGACCCCGGGGAGCTGTTTTTT.

The J gene is TRBJ2-3, the V gene TRBV28, with D hard to call. CDR1 MDHEN and CDR2 SYDVKM come from the germline V gene. The CDR3 length is 15 residues. V was shortened by 1 base and J by 0 bases, with 8 bases between the two germline ends. CDR3 region: CASSLSQDSTDTQYF. In nucleotides, the CDR3 is TGTGCCAGCAGTTTATCACAAGATAGCACAGATACGCAGTATTTT. The variable domain in full, with the rest retrieved from reference TRBV28 and TRBJ2-3, is DVKVTQSSRYLVKRTGEKVFLECVQDMDHENMFWYRQDPGLGLRLIYFSYDVKMKEKGDIPEGYSVSREKKERFSLILESASTNQTSMYLCASSLSQDSTDTQYFGPGTRLTVL.

The chain has TRBV9 and TRBJ2-1; perhaps TRBD2 as D (5 bases). This CDR3 has 16 amino acids. V lost 6 bases, J lost 8 bases, and 24 bases lay in between. The germline CDR1 and CDR2 sequences are SGDLS and YYNGEE. The CDR3 sequence: CASTNERKPFEDEQFF. CDR3 sequence (DNA): TGTGCCAGCACGAACGAGCGGAAACCCTTCGAGGATGAGCAGTTCTTC. The variable domain in full, completed from reference TRBV9 and TRBJ2-1, reads DSGVTQTPKHLITATGQRVTLRCSPRSGDLSVYWYQQSLDQGLQFLIQYYNGEERAKGNILERFSAQQFPDLHSELNLSSLELGDSALYFCASTNERKPFEDEQFFGPGTRLTVL.

The chain employs TRBV27 and TRBJ2-7, with D perhaps matching TRBD1 or TRBD2 (7 bases each). V was clipped by 0 bases and J by 2 bases, with 20 bases between them. Germline CDR1 and CDR2: MNHEY and SMNVEV (reference sequence). The CDR3 length is 18 residues. CDR3 region: CASSLSGGRDSRTYEQYF. CDR3 in DNA: TGTGCCAGCAGTTTATCAGGGGGGAGGGACAGCCGCACCTACGAGCAGTACTTC.

The chain couples TRBV29-1 to TRBJ1-1, with TRBD1 matching over 7 bases. The CDR3 is 14 residues long. The V and J ends lost 4 bases and 4 bases, in that order; junction bases with no gene match: 9. Looked up from germline, CDR1 is SQVTM and CDR2 is ANQGSEA. CDR3 in amino acids: CSVGGGSSGTEAFF. In DNA form, the CDR3 reads TGCAGCGTTGGAGGGGGCAGTTCTGGCACTGAAGCTTTCTTT. The complete variable domain, with remaining parts taken from reference TRBV29-1 and TRBJ1-1, reads SAVISQKPSRDICQRGTSLTIQCQVDSQVTMMFWYRQQPGQSLTLIATANQGSEATYESGFVIDKFPISRPNLTFSTLTVSNMSPEDSSIYLCSVGGGSSGTEAFFGQGTRLTVV.

V gene TRBV9 combines with J gene TRBJ2-1; possibly TRBD1 for D (5 bases). Germline-derived CDR1 and CDR2 are SGDLS and YYNGEE. CDR3 length: 15 amino acids. Trimming took off 0 bases at V and 4 bases at J, with 11 bases between the two ends. In DNA, the CDR3 is TGTGCCAGCAGCGTAGCCCTAGACAGTTACAATGAGCAGTTCTTC. This gives the protein CASSVALDSYNEQFF.

The V call is TRBV12-5, the J call TRBJ2-5; D is unclear. The CDR3 is 11 residues long. V shed 5 bases and J shed 7 bases, with 8 bases lying between them. CDR1 and CDR2 (germline): LGHNT, FRNRAP. The CDR3 DNA is TGTGCTAGTGGTCTCTCGTGGACCCAGTACTTC. It encodes CASGLSWTQYF.

This chain joins TRBV5-6 and TRBJ2-5; 13 bases line up with TRBD2. There are 19 residues in the CDR3. V gave up 0 bases and J gave up 5 bases; unmatched junction bases: 13. Germline-derived CDR1 and CDR2 are SGHDT and YYEEEE. CDR3 region: CASSLVWKTSGRAEETQYF. CDR3 nucleotides: TGTGCCAGCAGCTTGGTATGGAAAACTAGCGGGAGGGCCGAGGAGACCCAGTACTTC.

This chain links TRBV5-4 with TRBJ2-3, with D perhaps TRBD1 (6 bases). The CDR3 has 13 amino acids. Trimming left V 4 bases short and J 4 bases short, with 10 bases between. Germline CDR1 SGHNT, CDR2 YYREEE (reference sequence). CDR3 sequence: CASSVQGADTQYF. The CDR3 DNA follows: TGTGCCAGCAGCGTACAGGGCGCAGATACGCAGTATTTT.

The chain combines TRBV6-5 with TRBJ1-5; D is ambiguous. Trimming pared 5 bases from V and 9 bases from J, leaving 8 bases between. From germline, CDR1 is MNHEY and CDR2 SVGAGI. This CDR3 is 11 amino acids long. The DNA for the CDR3 is TGTGCCAGCAGTGATAGTGGGCCCCAGCATTTT. Its translation is CASSDSGPQHF.

This chain links TRBV6-5 with TRBJ2-7, with D perhaps assigned TRBD1 or TRBD2 (5 bases each). This CDR3 has 14 amino acids. V was clipped by 5 bases and J by 4 bases, with 15 bases between them. Germline V lookup: CDR1 MNHEY, CDR2 SVGAGI. CDR3 sequence reads: CASSLGGQQYEQYF. In DNA, the CDR3 is TGTGCCAGCAGTCTTGGGGGTCAGCAATACGAGCAGTACTTC.

The chain couples TRBV4-1 to TRBJ1-5; D is ambiguous. The ends were cut back, 6 bases at V and 4 bases at J, with 10 bases in the middle. The CDR3 totals 13 residues. Germline CDR1 is MGHRA and CDR2 is YSYEKL. The chain's CDR3 is CASSRVRNQPQHF. CDR3 nucleotides: TGCGCCAGCAGTCGAGTAAGGAATCAGCCCCAGCATTTT.

The chain links TRBV18 to TRBJ1-4; no firm D call. V was shortened by 0 bases and J by 8 bases, with 7 bases between the two germline ends. The CDR3 extends over 13 amino acids. Germline V gives CDR1 KGHSH, CDR2 LQKENI. CDR3 in DNA: TGTGCCAGCTCACCACCGGTAGGAGAAAAACTGTTTTTT. The encoded protein is CASSPPVGEKLFF.

V is TRBV5-1 and J is TRBJ1-1; 7 bases match TRBD1. Germline loops: CDR1 SGHRS, CDR2 YFSETQ. The CDR3 spans 13 residues. V lost 3 bases to trimming and J lost 7 bases; unmatched junction nucleotides: 6. The CDR3 loop reads CASSWGGQLEAFF. CDR3 sequence (DNA): TGCGCCAGCAGCTGGGGGGGACAGCTTGAAGCTTTCTTT.